This TCR beta chain was found in a study of blood T cell repertoires in COVID-19. Study details: Samples representing acute and convalescent COVID-19 were sourced from the United States, Italy and Spain.

TCRdb keeps only in-frame clones here, not all; method: immunoSEQ multiplex PCR. This sample carries 250,000 to 400,000 clones, 88% of them seen once, and the ten largest clones take about 1.5%. V lost 5 bases to trimming and J lost 2 bases, with 22 bases between them. There are 17 residues in the CDR3. Germline CDR1 reads SEHNR; CDR2 reads FQNEAQ (reference sequence). This rearrangement joins TRBV7-9 to TRBJ2-7; D may be TRBD1 (6 bases). The TCR comes from a woman aged 25 to 39 with COVID-19, enrolled during active disease. The source material was peripheral blood. DNA for the CDR3: TGTGCCAGCAGCCCCACGTTGGCCAGGGGCCTTCCCTACGAGCAGTACTTC. It yields the protein CASSPTLARGLPYEQYF.